This T cell receptor (beta chain) appears in the sequencing data of a study of T cells of healthy individuals (dated by TCRdb to the late 2010s). Including cysteine and phenylalanine, the CDR3 has 14 amino acids. Only the CDR3 part of the read is kept: 42 bases, read in frame from the first base. Per the germline V gene, ENHRY is the CDR1 and SYGVKD is the CDR2. The junction carries 15 bases between V and J, which are trimmed by 10 bases and 2 bases respectively. This clonotype was counted ten times or more. Its binding antigen is unknown. Base qualities are missing; no much larger clone stands one base away. The library was built by means of 5' RACE. TCRdb records Illumina MiSeq as the sequencer. TCRdb passed the public sequencing reads through fastp at Q25 and MiXCR, retaining productive beta sequences. Rows are unified per CDR3 protein, each entry keeping the most common DNA and genes. The sample table records tens of thousands of distinct CDR3 sequences; around 15% of these occur just once. Around 4.6% of the sample is held by the ten biggest clonotypes.

Recombination linked TRBV10-3 to TRBJ1-5; the D gene is perhaps TRBD1, on 5 matching bases. The sequence came from a human donor in good health. The nucleotide sequence reads as follows: TGTGCCAGTTCTCCAGGGTCGGGCAATCAGCCCCAGCATTTT. It translates as CASSPGSGNQPQHF.